The next 13 T cell receptor beta chains were all read from a single sample in a study of T cell repertoires in cytomegalovirus infection. TCRdb independently ran MiXCR on the reads; one entry per CDR3 protein. In the table there are around 710,000 distinct CDR3 sequences, about 29% of which are singletons. These TCRs' antigens remain unknown. The source material was cultured CD8+ T cells from PBMCs, sampled from culture after CMV antigen stimulation. These receptors came from a human donor in good health (CMV status not recorded). Some clones in this sample may be carry-over from other donors' samples.

The chain is built from TRBV19 and TRBJ1-5; D gene uncertain. CDR3 length: 14 residues. V was shortened by 5 bases and J by 4 bases, with 12 bases between the two germline ends. Germline assignment: CDR1 LNHDA and CDR2 SQIVND (reference sequence). CDR3 loop: CASSVNPANQPQHF. DNA for the CDR3: TGTGCCAGTAGTGTAAATCCGGCGAATCAGCCCCAGCATTTT.

The chain has TRBV28 and TRBJ2-7; D is possibly TRBD1 or TRBD2 (7 bases each). V was trimmed by 4 bases and J by 0 bases, leaving 16 bases between them. The CDR3 has 16 residues. In germline, CDR1 is MDHEN, CDR2 SYDVKM. CDR3 residues: CASSSDAGDSSYEQYF. In DNA, the CDR3 is TGTGCCAGCAGTTCCGACGCGGGGGACAGCTCCTACGAGCAGTACTTC.

The chain employs TRBV6-2 or TRBV6-3 and TRBJ2-1; D perhaps matches TRBD2 (5 bases). The germline V and J ends were trimmed by 1 base and 7 bases, with 11 bases remaining between them. Germline V gives CDR1 MNHEY, CDR2 SVGEGT. The CDR3 totals 14 residues. In DNA form, the CDR3 reads TGTGCCAGCAGTTACTGGGAGTCGGGGAATGAGCAGTTCTTC. This sequence encodes CASSYWESGNEQFF.

This clonotype occurred many times. V is TRBV11-2 and J is TRBJ2-2, with TRBD1 matching over 10 bases. Per germline, CDR1 SGHAT and CDR2 FQNNGV. The CDR3 has 16 amino acids. J gave up 4 bases and V 3 bases, and 5 bases lay outside the gene matches. CDR3 DNA: TGTGCCAGCAGCTTCTGGGACAGGGGCCGCACCGGGGAGCTGTTTTTT. This translates into CASSFWDRGRTGELFF.

This clonotype showed up just a few times. The rearrangement uses TRBV6-1 and TRBJ2-7; D might be TRBD1 (6 bases). CDR3 length: 14 amino acids. V gave up 6 bases and J gave up 3 bases, with 15 bases separating them. The germline V gene has CDR1 MNHNS and CDR2 SASEGT. CDR3 protein: CASRPTGPSYEQYV. In nucleotides, the CDR3 is TGTGCCAGCAGGCCGACAGGTCCTAGCTACGAGCAGTACGTC.

The gene calls are TRBV19 and TRBJ1-5; D gene unclear. From germline, CDR1 is LNHDA and CDR2 SQIVND (reference sequence). The CDR3 is made up of 13 amino acids. V dropped 7 bases and J dropped 4 bases, with 11 bases sitting between them. CDR3 coding DNA: TGTGCCAGTACCGGGGAGGCGAATCAGCCCCAGCATTTT. Translation gives CASTGEANQPQHF.

Regarding this clonotype: One end of the junction fails to match germline, which may point to a read error. The chain recombines TRBV7-8 with TRBJ2-4; D gene unclear. The CDR3 length is 15 residues. Germline CDR1 SGHVS, CDR2 FQNEAQ. CDR3 amino acids: CVSMKNPLAKNIQYF. For the CDR3, the DNA is TGTGTCAGCATGAAGAACCCGCTAGCCAAAAACATTCAGTACTTC.

This clonotype showed up just once. Since no conserved phenylalanine or tryptophan closes the CDR3, a read error is the likely cause. J is TRBJ2-1 and V is TRBV4-1; 7 nucleotides agree with TRBD1. V lost 5 bases to trimming and J lost 6 bases; unmatched junction nucleotides: 1. The CDR3 is 12 residues long. Per the germline V gene, CDR1 is MGHRA and CDR2 is YSYEKL. Here the CDR3 reads CASSEGANEQFI. CDR3 DNA: TGCGCCAGCAGCGAGGGGGCCAATGAGCAGTTCATC.

The chain has TRBV2 and TRBJ2-7; 9 bases align to TRBD1. There are 13 residues in the CDR3. Germline loops: CDR1 SNHLY, CDR2 FYNNEI. Trimming cost V 6 bases and J 3 bases; bases outside gene matches: 3. The CDR3 DNA reads TGTGCCAGCAGGGCGACAGGGGGCTACGAGCAGTACGTC. The encoded protein is CASRATGGYEQYV.

In nucleotides, the CDR3 is TGTGCCAGCAGCTTTTCATTCGGGGGAAGCACAGATACGCAGTATTTT. Translated, it gives CASSFSFGGSTDTQYF. This chain connects TRBV7-9 to TRBJ2-3; tentative D call: TRBD2 (6 bases). Germline loops: CDR1 SEHNR, CDR2 FQNEAQ (reference sequence). The CDR3 runs to 16 residues. Trimming shortened V by 3 bases and J by 0 bases, and 13 bases separated the two germline ends.

The rearrangement joins TRBV7-2 to TRBJ1-3, with D possibly being TRBD1 (5 bases). Trimming shortened V by 5 bases and J by 8 bases, and 16 bases separated the two germline ends. CDR1 SGHTA and CDR2 FQGNSA come from the germline V gene. This CDR3 spans 14 amino acids. The CDR3 nucleotides read TGTGCCAGCAGCCCTGGGCCCAGGGAAGACACCATATATTTT. Its protein product is CASSPGPREDTIYF.

The chain couples TRBV3-1 to TRBJ1-6; D is ambiguous. The CDR3 consists of 15 residues. Germline CDR1 LGHDT, CDR2 YNNKEL (reference sequence). V lost 7 bases and J 0 bases, leaving 10 bases between the germline ends. CDR3 coding DNA: TGTGCCAGCAACACCGCGAGCTCCTATAATTCACCCCTCCACTTT. Translating gives CASNTASSYNSPLHF.

V is TRBV4-1 and J is TRBJ2-1; D ambiguous. The germline gives CDR1 MGHRA, CDR2 YSYEKL. The CDR3 sequence is 12 residues long. The V end was cut by 4 bases, the J end by 9 bases, with 10 bases between. The CDR3 coding sequence is TGCGCCAGCAGCCCCGACTCGATTGAGCAGTTCTTC. It encodes CASSPDSIEQFF.